These T cell receptor beta chains were read from a single sample in a study of cytomegalovirus exposure and HLA in healthy donors. The protocol was immunoSEQ multiplex PCR, while the TCRdb copy is restricted to in-frame clones and leaves out a portion. Altogether roughly 100,000 clones are present, about an eighth being singletons, with the ten largest covering around 16%. Sequenced material: PBMCs. These receptor sequences come from a man aged 35 to 55 in good health and CMV-seropositive. CDR3s include the opening cysteine and the closing phenylalanine or tryptophan. D genes are given only for firm matches. Clone size appears in some rows only: once, few, many, or a class for an expanded clone.

TRBV7-9,TRBJ2-1,NA,TRBD1,TGTGCCAGCAGCCTGTCATACAGGGGGCGCCGGTACAATGAGCAGTTCTTC,CASSLSYRGRRYNEQFF
TRBV30,TRBJ1-3,NA,TRBD1,TGTGCCTGGGACCCCGACCAGGGGGCCCTATCCTCTGGAAACACCATATATTTT,CAWDPDQGALSSGNTIYF
TRBV11-2,TRBJ2-7,NA,NA,TGTGCCAGCGGGGGGATAACCTACGAGCAGTACTTC,CASGGITYEQYF
TRBV6-6,TRBJ2-7,few,NA,TGTGCCAGCAGTTACTCGATCACTTTTCGGGACGAGCAGTACTTC,CASSYSITFRDEQYF
TRBV13,TRBJ2-5,NA,TRBD2,TGTGCCAGCGGACGGAAGGGGCTAGCGGGAGAAGAGACCCAGTACTTC,CASGRKGLAGEETQYF
TRBV28,TRBJ2-1,few,NA,TGTGCCAGCAGTTTAGCGGATCCCTCCTACAATGAGCAGTTCTTC,CASSLADPSYNEQFF
TRBV6-6,TRBJ2-3,few,TRBD1,TGTGCCAGCAGTTGGGGACAGGGGGGTCCAGATACGCAGTATTTT,CASSWGQGGPDTQYF
TRBV10-3,TRBJ2-5,few,NA,TGTGCCATCAGTGGGGGGACTGATCAAGAGACCCAGTACTTC,CAISGGTDQETQYF
TRBV6-5,TRBJ1-5,few,NA,TGTGCCAACTTACGACATACCCTCCCGCCCCAGCATTTT,CANLRHTLPPQHF
TRBV9,TRBJ2-7,few,TRBD1,TGTGCCAGCAGCAGATACGGACAGGGAGCCGAGCAGTACTTC,CASSRYGQGAEQYF
TRBV7-6,TRBJ2-7,few,TRBD1,TGTGCCAGCAGCTCCCAGGGGGCTGTCTACGAGCAGTACTTC,CASSSQGAVYEQYF